The following is a T cell receptor beta chain sequence with its context. This clonotype came up a few times. Its antigen is currently not known. No base quality values were provided; no much bigger clone lies one nucleotide off. Donors were 35 to 40 systemically healthy Caucasian individuals from Russia aged roughly 6 to 100 years. Each donor gave ten milliliters of peripheral blood, drawn into EDTA-treated Vacutainer tubes. Ficoll-Paque density-gradient centrifugation was used to isolate PBMCs, with at least 6.5 million per sample. Trizol reagent was used to extract total RNA from the PBMCs, yielding at least 6 micrograms per sample. For every donor, an aliquot of PBMCs went through flow cytometry to measure the percentages of naive CD45RAhigh/CD27high T cells. Receptors were amplified or captured by 5' RACE. Instrument used: Illumina HiSeq 2500. The second PCR ran for about 6 to 12 cycles and used a J-beta primer mix along with a sample-barcoded 5' primer. Each TCR beta cDNA molecule received a unique molecular identifier from a template-switch 5' adaptor carrying 12 random nucleotides. Each sample yielded at least 2.5 million CDR3-containing paired-end reads. The Mint cDNA synthesis kit, primed by a TRBC-specific oligonucleotide, was used to synthesize first-strand cDNA from all RNA. All cDNA was treated with uracil-DNA glycosylase and then went through a first 18-cycle PCR with the universal primers M1SS and BC2_uni_R. In the original analysis: Normalization of each sample was performed by random selection of 1 million high-quality reads, each carrying a distinct molecular identifier. Instead of being binned into consensus sequences, reads with shared molecular identifiers were discarded. MiTCR, with a Q25 quality threshold and the strictest error-elimination algorithm, was used for CDR3 identification, clonotype clustering and error correction. A nonparametric unseen species model using Euler transformation provided a lower-bound estimate of total TCR beta diversity. TCRdb trimmed the raw reads at Q25, called clones with MiXCR and kept productive beta chains. Every distinct CDR3 protein forms one entry, paired with its most common genes and DNA. The V and J calls and clone size are TCRdb's, not the authors'. For this sample there are approximately 1,000,000 distinct CDR3 sequences; 35% to 40% appear just once. The ten largest clones capture around 13% of the sample.

The source of the sample is a study of blood T cells in healthy people across ages (dated by TCRdb to 2014 to 2015). With respect to the entire study: In model experiments, template switching captured roughly one uniquely barcoded TCR beta cDNA molecule for every two T cells. The donors were divided into four age groups: young (average around 15 years), middle-aged (around 37), aged (about 56) and long-lived (82). Donors of different ages were randomly distributed across sequencing lanes to avoid experimental bias. The study analyzed two additional independent replicas of 1 million unique cDNA reads from the same blood draw for two donors, one aged 18 to 30 and one aged 80 or older. To track age-related changes in TCR beta repertoire diversity, the study relied on deep sequencing normalized with unique cDNA molecular identifiers. The paper's findings and limits, for the study overall: As age increased, observed TCR beta diversity per million T cells dropped in a roughly linear way, and a significant reduction was already evident by age 40. There was a strong correlation between observed TCR beta diversity and the percentage of naive T cells measured by flow cytometry. The long-lived group showed more naive CD4+ T cells, fewer expanded clones and increased TCR diversity than the aged group, suggesting age selection. Estimates of total diversity based on one million sequenced T cells were regarded as lower bounds and as underestimates. Because the CMV infection status of the donors was unknown, age-related changes in expanded clonotypes may potentially have been confounded. Since profiling was done on bulk unsorted PBMCs, naive and antigen-experienced compartments could not be conclusively compared.

CDR1 and CDR2 are read off the germline V gene as SGHRS and YFSETQ. V sheds 4 bases and J sheds 4 bases, leaving 10 bases between their ends. The CDR3 measures 13 amino acids from cysteine to phenylalanine. The CDR3 DNA has 39 bases and is translated from base 1. The rearrangement joined TRBV5-1 to TRBJ2-3; no D segment can be confidently identified. This receptor was taken from a man aged 18 to 30 in good health. The sample comprised blood. DNA sequence: TGCGCCAGCAGCAAGGAAATACCAGATACGCAGTATTTT. Translated, it reads CASSKEIPDTQYF.